The present T cell receptor (beta chain) was sequenced within a study of CD8 T cells in Susac syndrome. CD8+ and CD4+ T cells taken from blood had their TCR beta sequenced. The multiple sclerosis control group consisted of treatment-naive patients whose relapsing-remitting disease, which was either stable or active, fulfilled revised McDonald criteria. While CD8+ and CD4+ T cells were isolated negatively, TEMRA cells were enriched by FACS. V lost 5 bases, J lost 1 base, and 12 bases lay in between. The CDR3 sequence is 15 residues long. Germline lookup yields CDR1 MNHEY and CDR2 SMNVEV (reference sequence). When the RNA was reverse transcribed, random hexamers were used with an input of about 0.5 to 1 ug. Amplification of TCR beta CDR3 used immunoSEQ multiplex PCR across 54 Vbeta and 13 Jbeta. MiXCR, run by TCRdb on the immunoSEQ multiplex PCR reads, gives a single entry per CDR3 protein. This sample has roughly 200,000 distinct CDR3 sequences, with about 95% found just once.

This clonotype was obtained from a human donor with multiple sclerosis. The specimen sequenced was CD8+ T cells from PBMCs. The chain has TRBV27 and TRBJ2-1; D unclear. The CDR3 DNA sequence: TGTGCCAGCAGTCCCTCGAGAGAATCCTACAATGAGCAGTTCTTC. Translation: CASSPSRESYNEQFF.